These T cell receptor beta chains were read from a single sample in a study of blood T cell repertoires in COVID-19. Sequencing was performed with immunoSEQ multiplex PCR; in TCRdb, only in-frame clones are kept and a portion is missing. The sample lists about 75,000 clones; approximately 86% were seen once. The sequencing input was peripheral blood. These receptors were taken from a woman aged 50 to 65 with acute or convalescent COVID-19. Both conserved end residues are part of each CDR3. A D gene is named only where the DNA matches it firmly. Clone size, where shown, is once, few, many, or a class for clones that have expanded.

size | J | D | V | CDR3 | DNA
. | TRBJ2-2 | . | TRBV6-5 | CASSYDGGATGELFF | TGTGCCAGCAGTTACGACGGTGGGGCCACCGGGGAGCTGTTTTTT
. | TRBJ1-1 | TRBD1 | TRBV28 | CASSLGTGDSHTEAFF | TGTGCCAGCAGTTTAGGGACAGGGGATTCGCACACTGAAGCTTTCTTT
. | TRBJ1-1 | TRBD1 | TRBV19 | CASSPPQGFTTEAFF | TGTGCCAGTAGTCCCCCACAGGGGTTTACCACTGAAGCTTTCTTT
. | TRBJ1-6 | . | TRBV27 | CASSPGMSNSPLHF | TGTGCCAGCAGTCCGGGGATGAGTAATTCACCCCTCCACTTT
once | TRBJ2-2 | TRBD2 | TRBV4-1 | CASSQGTRNTGELFF | TGCGCCAGCAGCCAGGGGACTAGGAACACCGGGGAGCTGTTTTTT
. | TRBJ2-5 | . | TRBV6-5 | CASNATRGETQYF | TGTGCCAGCAATGCGACCAGGGGAGAGACCCAGTACTTC
. | TRBJ1-2 | . | TRBV6-5 | CASSSNGGNYGYTF | TGTGCCAGCAGCTCAAATGGGGGGAACTATGGCTACACCTTC
once | TRBJ2-1 | TRBD2 | TRBV18 | CASSPNSGRGSYNEQFF | TGTGCCAGCTCACCGAACAGCGGGAGAGGCTCCTACAATGAGCAGTTCTTC
. | TRBJ1-2 | TRBD1 | TRBV24-1 | CATSDEPQGDTDYGYTF | TGTGCCACCAGTGATGAACCTCAGGGGGATACCGACTATGGCTACACCTTC
. | TRBJ1-6 | . | TRBV19 | CASSISQGNSPLHF | TGTGCCAGTAGTATTAGCCAGGGAAATTCACCCCTCCACTTT
. | TRBJ2-1 | . | TRBV5-4 | CASRGGRETYNEQFF | TGTGCCAGCAGGGGGGGACGGGAGACCTACAATGAGCAGTTCTTC
. | TRBJ1-1 | . | TRBV5-1 | CASSLDVPVNTEAFF | TGCGCCAGCAGCTTGGACGTACCAGTGAACACTGAAGCTTTCTTT
. | TRBJ2-3 | . | TRBV6-5 | CASSTPGDTQYF | TGTGCCAGCAGTACCCCCGGAGATACGCAGTATTTT
once | TRBJ2-1 | TRBD1 | TRBV6-5 | CASILGGLGNEQFF | TGTGCCAGCATCTTAGGGGGCTTGGGCAATGAGCAGTTCTTC
once | TRBJ1-6 | TRBD1 | TRBV27 | CASNWDSSYNSPLHF | TGTGCCAGCAATTGGGACAGCTCCTATAATTCACCCCTCCACTTT
. | TRBJ2-3 | . | TRBV30 | CAWSATDTDTQYF | TGTGCCTGGAGTGCGACTGATACAGATACGCAGTATTTT
. | TRBJ2-1 | . | TRBV19 | CASSIGLNEQFF | TGTGCCAGTAGTATTGGACTTAATGAGCAGTTCTTC
. | TRBJ2-1 | TRBD2 | TRBV5-5 | CASSARTSGGAYNEQFF | TGTGCCAGCAGCGCCCGGACTAGCGGGGGGGCGTACAATGAGCAGTTCTTC
. | TRBJ2-5 | TRBD2 | TRBV7-9 | CASSSTLADQTQYF | TGTGCCAGCAGCTCAACACTAGCGGATCAGACCCAGTACTTC
. | TRBJ2-3 | . | TRBV5-1 | CASSLEQVRDTQYF | TGCGCCAGCAGCTTGGAACAGGTCAGAGATACGCAGTATTTT
. | TRBJ2-7 | TRBD2 | TRBV4-1 | CASSQGPSGRSYEQYF | TGCGCCAGCAGCCAAGGGCCTAGCGGGAGGTCCTACGAGCAGTACTTC
. | TRBJ1-6 | TRBD1 | TRBV19 | CATTTGGWLNSPLHF | TGTGCCACCACGACAGGGGGGTGGCTTAATTCACCCCTCCACTTT
. | TRBJ2-3 | TRBD2 | TRBV29-1 | CSVSGGFTDTQYF | TGCAGCGTGTCGGGGGGTTTCACAGATACGCAGTATTTT